The clone carrying this T cell receptor beta chain was found many times. Antigen: not known. The data are from a study of early T cells in non-severe SARS-CoV-2 infection. Whole-study context: Sequencing input comprised bulk RNA from unsorted whole blood; chain pairing was not available.

Findings and limits, study-wide: Comparison of clonotypes with VDJdb favored anti-spike CD8 responses while missing private and CD4 specificities.

V lost 5 bases to trimming and J lost 3 bases; unmatched junction nucleotides: 9. CDR1 is SEHNR and CDR2 is FQNEAQ in the germline V gene (reference sequence). This CDR3 is 17 amino acids long. Researchers tagged individual cDNA molecules with unique molecular identifiers. TCRdb itself ran the 5' RACE reads through MiXCR, one entry per CDR3 protein. The sample consists of tens of thousands of distinct CDR3 sequences, roughly 15% of them appearing once. The gene calls are TRBV7-9 and TRBJ2-2; 10 bases fit TRBD2. The sequence came from an adult who was a healthcare worker with PCR-confirmed SARS-CoV-2 infection or an uninfected control (not recorded which). This specimen was whole blood, taken at baseline. This CDR3 is CASSHLLAGVYTGELFF. CDR3 in DNA: TGTGCCAGCAGCCACCTCCTAGCGGGAGTATACACCGGGGAGCTGTTTTTT.